This T cell receptor (beta chain) was obtained from a study of blood T cell repertoires in COVID-19. Study-wide context: Specimens from acute and convalescent COVID-19 originated in the United States, Italy and Spain.

V lost 0 bases to trimming and J lost 0 bases, with 9 bases between them. Germline lookup yields CDR1 MNHEY and CDR2 SVGAGI. CDR3 length: 16 amino acids. Authors' data handling: Using reference gene primer amplification, nucleated cell counts were estimated. Some clones are missing from TCRdb's copy, which holds only in-frame ones; the method was immunoSEQ multiplex PCR. Clone size and the V and J calls come from that table; the DNA yielded D and trimming. The data hold about 480,000 clones, with roughly 85% observed a single time. Participants were aged about 18 to 90 years, lived in 20 to 25 US areas, and enrolled virtually.

The rearrangement uses TRBV6-5 and TRBJ2-1, with D perhaps TRBD2 (6 bases). Sequencing was performed on PBMCs or T cells enriched from blood (not recorded which). The sequence came from a woman younger than 35 with acute COVID-19. The CDR3 coding sequence is TGTGCCAGCAGTTACTCGGCGGGGAGCTCCTACAATGAGCAGTTCTTC. Translating it yields CASSYSAGSSYNEQFF.